The clone carrying this TCR beta chain was detected only a few times. Its antigen is unidentified. Between the trimmed V and J ends, which lost 3 bases and 6 bases, there was a span of 9 bases. Germline-derived CDR1 and CDR2 are LNHDA and SQIVND (reference sequence). The CDR3 spans 13 residues. CFSE-dim autoproliferating and CFSE-high non-proliferating T cells from unstimulated culture were sequenced separately. Replicate wells were pooled after more than 6 days of stimulus-free culture of 5x10^7 CFSE-labeled PBMCs. Without exogenous stimuli, about 0.51 uM CFSE-labeled PBMCs were cultured serum-free. This sample is part of a study of memory B cells and T cells in multiple sclerosis. Regarding the study as a whole: Normalization was needed because clone-set size differences affected shared clonotype counts.

Generated by immunoSEQ multiplex PCR, the TCRdb table keeps only in-frame clones and is missing some. The sample has about 12,000 clones, approximately 85% seen once; the top ten hold less than 3.5%. The clonotype was recovered from a human donor with multiple sclerosis. The material sequenced was PBMCs from blood kept in culture. The rearrangement links TRBV19 to TRBJ2-1; D call uncertain. CDR3 in amino acids: CASSMGVINEQFF. As DNA, the CDR3 is TGTGCCAGTAGTATGGGCGTGATCAATGAGCAGTTCTTC.